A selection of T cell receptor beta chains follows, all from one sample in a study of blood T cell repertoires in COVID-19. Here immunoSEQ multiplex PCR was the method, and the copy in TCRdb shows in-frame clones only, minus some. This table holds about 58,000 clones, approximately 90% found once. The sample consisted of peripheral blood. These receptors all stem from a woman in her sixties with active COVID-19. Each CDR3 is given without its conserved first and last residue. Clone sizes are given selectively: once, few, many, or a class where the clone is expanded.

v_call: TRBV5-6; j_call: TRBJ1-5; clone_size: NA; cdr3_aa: ASSPDRGRLQPQH
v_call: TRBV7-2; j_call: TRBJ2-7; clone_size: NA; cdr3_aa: ASSSNYEQY
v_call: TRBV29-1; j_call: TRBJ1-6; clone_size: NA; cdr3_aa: SVGQGDSPLH
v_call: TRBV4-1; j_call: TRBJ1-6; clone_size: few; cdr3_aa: ASSQVVRDSPLH
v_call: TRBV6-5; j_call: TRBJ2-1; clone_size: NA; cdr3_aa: ASAPSHREQF
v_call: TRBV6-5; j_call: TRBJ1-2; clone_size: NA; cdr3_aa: ASSLATGGKGYT
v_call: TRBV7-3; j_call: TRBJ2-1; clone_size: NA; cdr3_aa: ASSLDYNNEQF
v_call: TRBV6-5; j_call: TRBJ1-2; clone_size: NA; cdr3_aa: ASSEVPPNYGYT
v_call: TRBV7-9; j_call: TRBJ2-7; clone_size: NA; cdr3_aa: ASSWTGDNYEQY
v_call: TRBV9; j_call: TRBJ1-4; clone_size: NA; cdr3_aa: ASSGGLTGGRKLF
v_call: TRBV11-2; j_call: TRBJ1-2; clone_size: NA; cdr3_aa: ASSLADRPSYGYT
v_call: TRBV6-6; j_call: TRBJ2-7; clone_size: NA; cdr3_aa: ASSYGGGIRDEQY
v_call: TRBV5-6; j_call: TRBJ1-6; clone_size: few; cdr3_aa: ASSLLQSSYNSPLH
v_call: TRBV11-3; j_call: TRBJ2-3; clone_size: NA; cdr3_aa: ASSPTGGPDTQY
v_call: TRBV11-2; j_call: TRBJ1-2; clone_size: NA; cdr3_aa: ASSPGQGAWYGYT
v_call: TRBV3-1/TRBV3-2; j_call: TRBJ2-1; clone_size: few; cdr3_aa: ASSRQGGGDEQF
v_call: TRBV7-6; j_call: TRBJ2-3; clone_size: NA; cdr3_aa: ASSLDVPTGSTDTQY
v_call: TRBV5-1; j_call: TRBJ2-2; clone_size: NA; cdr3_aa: ASSSGNTGELF
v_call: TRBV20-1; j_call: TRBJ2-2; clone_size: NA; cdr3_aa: SASQGTGELF
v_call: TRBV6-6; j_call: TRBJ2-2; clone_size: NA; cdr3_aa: ASRPRQGDTGELF
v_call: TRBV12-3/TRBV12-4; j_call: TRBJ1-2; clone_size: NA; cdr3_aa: ASTLSEFDGYT
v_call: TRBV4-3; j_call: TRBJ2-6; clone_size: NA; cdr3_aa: ASSQDDTLSGANVLT
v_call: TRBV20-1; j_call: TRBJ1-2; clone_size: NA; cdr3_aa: SASDRVYGYT
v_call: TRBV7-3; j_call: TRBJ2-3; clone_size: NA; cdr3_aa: ASSLSQGSPHTQY
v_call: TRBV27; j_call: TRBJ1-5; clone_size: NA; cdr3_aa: ASSLSSGNQPQH
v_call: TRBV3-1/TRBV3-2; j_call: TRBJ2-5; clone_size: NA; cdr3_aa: ASSQGLPPVETQY
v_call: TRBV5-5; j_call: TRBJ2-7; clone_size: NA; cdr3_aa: ASSLWGGSRYEQY
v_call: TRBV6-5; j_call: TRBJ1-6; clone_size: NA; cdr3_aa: ASNIAGRNSPLH
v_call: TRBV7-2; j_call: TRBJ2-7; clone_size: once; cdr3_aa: ASSLVGQFYEQY
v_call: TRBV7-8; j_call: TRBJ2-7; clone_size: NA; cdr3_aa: ASSPRGGLSYEQY
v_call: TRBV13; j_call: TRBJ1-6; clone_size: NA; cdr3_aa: ASSMGQPNSPLH